This note documents a single TCR beta chain sequence. Its antigen is undetermined. The sample carries other DNA sequences with the same CDR3. The data belong to a study of cytomegalovirus exposure and HLA in healthy donors. Study findings and constraints: A later analysis found TCR association rates differed by HLA locus, highest for DRB1 and lowest for HLA-C.

PCR was performed using 60 Vbeta and 13 Jbeta primers. Some clones are missing from TCRdb's copy, which holds only in-frame ones; the method was immunoSEQ multiplex PCR. The data hold over 150,000 clones, with around 79% observed a single time. Germline values: CDR1 SGHDT, CDR2 YYEEEE. The length of the CDR3 is 14 residues. J gave up 2 bases and V 4 bases, and 3 bases lay outside the gene matches. The sequenced material came from PBMCs. The rearrangement uses TRBV5-6 and TRBJ1-5; 7 positions match TRBD1. This TCR derives from a girl between 5 and 17 years old in good health and CMV-seropositive. CDR3: CASSLDRGNQPQHF. For the CDR3, the DNA is TGTGCCAGCAGCCTCGACAGGGGCAATCAGCCCCAGCATTTT.